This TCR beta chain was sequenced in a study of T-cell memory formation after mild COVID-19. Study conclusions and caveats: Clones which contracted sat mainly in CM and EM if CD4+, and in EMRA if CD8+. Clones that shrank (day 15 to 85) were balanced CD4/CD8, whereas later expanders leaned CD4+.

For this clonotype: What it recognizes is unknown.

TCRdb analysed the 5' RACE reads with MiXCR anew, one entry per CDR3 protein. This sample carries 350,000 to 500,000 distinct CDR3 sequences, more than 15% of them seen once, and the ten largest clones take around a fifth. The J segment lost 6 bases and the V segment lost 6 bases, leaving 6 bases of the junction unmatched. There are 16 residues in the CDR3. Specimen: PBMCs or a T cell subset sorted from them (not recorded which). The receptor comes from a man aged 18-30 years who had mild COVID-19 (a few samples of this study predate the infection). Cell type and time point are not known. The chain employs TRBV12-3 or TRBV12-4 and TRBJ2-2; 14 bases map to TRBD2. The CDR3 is CASRLTSGGAAGELFF. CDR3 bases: TGTGCCAGCAGGTTGACTAGCGGGGGGGCGGCCGGGGAGCTGTTTTTT.